The T cell receptor (beta chain) described here comes from a study of blood T cell repertoires in COVID-19. Study summary: Collection of acute and convalescent COVID-19 samples took place in the United States, Italy and Spain. T cells, B-cell-depleted T cells, or PBMCs supplied cDNA or gDNA.

Looked up from germline, CDR1 is MNHEY and CDR2 is SVGAGI. CDR3 length: 14 amino acids. Trimming left V 6 bases short and J 3 bases short, with 9 bases between. In the original analysis: Reference gene primer amplification yielded estimated nucleated cell counts. Produced via immunoSEQ multiplex PCR; TCRdb's table is partial and in-frame only. V, J and clone size derive from that table, while D and trimming were established from the DNA sequence. This sample has about 190,000 clones, with less than 90% found just once. Sequences were obtained from peripheral blood. V and J are TRBV6-5 and TRBJ1-6, with D tentatively TRBD1 (5 bases). The sequence was collected from a man aged 70-80 years with active or convalescent COVID-19. This CDR3 reads CASRRQNYNSPLHF. In nucleotides, the CDR3 is TGTGCCAGCAGGCGACAGAACTATAATTCACCCCTCCACTTT.